What follows describes a single T cell receptor (beta chain). Its antigen is still unknown. The V segment lost 2 bases and the J segment 1 base; nucleotides outside the gene matches: 4. The germline V gene has CDR1 GTSNPN and CDR2 SVGIG (reference sequence). CDR3 size: 15 residues. The data originate from a study of post-analysis software for immune sequencing data. Points from the study as a whole: Roughly five TRBV segments were significantly more frequent in patients than in controls. TRBV5-6, TRBV5-1 and TRBV20-1 were among these segments. Controls showed significantly higher normalized Chao1 diversity than did multiple sclerosis patients.

Tagging with unique molecular identifiers was a feature of the TCR beta cDNA libraries. Using its own MiXCR run on the PCR reads, TCRdb lists one record per CDR3 protein. Of roughly 410,000 distinct CDR3 sequences in the sample, around a third were seen once. Sequencing input: blood. The chain is built from TRBV30 and TRBJ2-5, with 10 bases aligning to TRBD2. The source is a girl aged 5-17 years with multiple sclerosis. This CDR3 is CAWSMGLATQETQYF. The CDR3 coding sequence is TGTGCCTGGAGTATGGGACTAGCGACCCAAGAGACCCAGTACTTC.